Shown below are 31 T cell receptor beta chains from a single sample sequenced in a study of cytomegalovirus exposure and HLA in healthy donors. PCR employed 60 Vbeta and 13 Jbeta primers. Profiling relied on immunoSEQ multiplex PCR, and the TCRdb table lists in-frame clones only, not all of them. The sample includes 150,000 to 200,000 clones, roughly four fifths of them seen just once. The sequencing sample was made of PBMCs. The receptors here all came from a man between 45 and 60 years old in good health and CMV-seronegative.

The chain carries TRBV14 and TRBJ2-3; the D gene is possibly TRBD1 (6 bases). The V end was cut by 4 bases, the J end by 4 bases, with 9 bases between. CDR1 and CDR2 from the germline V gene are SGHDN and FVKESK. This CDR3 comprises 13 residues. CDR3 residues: CASSRTGPDTQYF. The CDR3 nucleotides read TGTGCCAGCAGCCGCACAGGGCCAGATACGCAGTATTTT.

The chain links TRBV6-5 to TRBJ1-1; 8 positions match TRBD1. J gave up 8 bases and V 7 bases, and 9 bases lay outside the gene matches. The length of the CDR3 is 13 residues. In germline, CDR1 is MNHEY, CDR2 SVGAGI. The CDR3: CASTPTGAGEAFF. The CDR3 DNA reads TGTGCCAGCACCCCGACAGGGGCAGGGGAAGCTTTCTTT.

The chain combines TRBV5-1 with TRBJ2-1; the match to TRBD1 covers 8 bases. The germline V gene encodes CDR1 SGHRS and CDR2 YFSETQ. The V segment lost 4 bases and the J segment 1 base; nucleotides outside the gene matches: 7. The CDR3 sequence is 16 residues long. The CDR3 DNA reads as TGCGCCAGCAGCGGGGACAGGTCGGGGTCCTACAATGAGCAGTTCTTC. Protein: CASSGDRSGSYNEQFF.

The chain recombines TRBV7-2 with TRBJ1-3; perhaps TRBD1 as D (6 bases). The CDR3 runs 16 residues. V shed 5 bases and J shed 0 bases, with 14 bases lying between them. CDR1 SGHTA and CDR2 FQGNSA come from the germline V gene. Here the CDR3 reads CASSTGHLSSGNTIYF. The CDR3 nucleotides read TGTGCCAGCAGCACGGGACATTTAAGCTCTGGAAACACCATATATTTT.

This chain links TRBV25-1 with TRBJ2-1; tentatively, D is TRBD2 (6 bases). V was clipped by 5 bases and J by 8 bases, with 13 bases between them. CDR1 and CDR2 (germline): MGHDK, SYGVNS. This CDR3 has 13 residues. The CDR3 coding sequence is TGTGCCAGCAGTTCGGGGGTCCACGATGAGCAGTTCTTC. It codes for CASSSGVHDEQFF.

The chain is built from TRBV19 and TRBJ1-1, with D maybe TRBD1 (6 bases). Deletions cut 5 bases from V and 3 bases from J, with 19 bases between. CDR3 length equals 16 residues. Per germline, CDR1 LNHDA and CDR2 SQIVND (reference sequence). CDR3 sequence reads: CASSGHRVVKDTEAFF. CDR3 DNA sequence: TGTGCCAGTAGTGGACACAGGGTGGTCAAGGACACTGAAGCTTTCTTT.

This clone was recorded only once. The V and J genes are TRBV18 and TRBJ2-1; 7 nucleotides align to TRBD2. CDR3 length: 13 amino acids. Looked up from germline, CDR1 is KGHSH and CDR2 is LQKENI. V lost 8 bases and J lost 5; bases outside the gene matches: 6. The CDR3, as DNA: TGTGCCAGCGTATGGGGGGGGAACAATGAGCAGTTCTTC. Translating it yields CASVWGGNNEQFF.

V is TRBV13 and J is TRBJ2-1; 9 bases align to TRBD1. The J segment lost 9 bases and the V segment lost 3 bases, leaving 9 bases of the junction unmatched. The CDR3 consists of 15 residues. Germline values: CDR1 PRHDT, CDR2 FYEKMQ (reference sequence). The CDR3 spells CASSFYGQGQGEQFF. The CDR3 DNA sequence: TGTGCCAGCAGCTTTTACGGACAGGGACAGGGTGAGCAGTTCTTC.

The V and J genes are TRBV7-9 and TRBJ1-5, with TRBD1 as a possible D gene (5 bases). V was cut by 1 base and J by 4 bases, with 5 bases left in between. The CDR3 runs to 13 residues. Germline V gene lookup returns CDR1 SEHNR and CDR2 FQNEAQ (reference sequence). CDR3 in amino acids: CASSLGQNQPQHF. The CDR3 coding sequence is TGTGCCAGCAGCTTAGGACAGAATCAGCCCCAGCATTTT.

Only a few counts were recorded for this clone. Here the CDR3 DNA reads TGTGCCAGCAGCCTTCAGGGGCTTCAGGGCTACACCTTC. Residues: CASSLQGLQGYTF. This chain joins TRBV5-6 and TRBJ1-2, with D possibly TRBD1 on 6 matching bases. Looked up from germline, CDR1 is SGHDT and CDR2 is YYEEEE. Trimming removed 4 bases at V and 8 bases at J, with 15 bases between. This CDR3 has 13 residues.

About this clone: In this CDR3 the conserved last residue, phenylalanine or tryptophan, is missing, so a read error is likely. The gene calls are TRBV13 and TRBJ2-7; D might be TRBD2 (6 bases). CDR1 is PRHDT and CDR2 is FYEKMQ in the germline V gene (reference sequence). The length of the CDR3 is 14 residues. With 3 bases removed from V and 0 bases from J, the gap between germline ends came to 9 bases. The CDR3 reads CASSLGGNSYEQYL. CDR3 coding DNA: TGTGCCAGCAGCTTGGGGGGAAACTCCTACGAGCAGTACCTC.

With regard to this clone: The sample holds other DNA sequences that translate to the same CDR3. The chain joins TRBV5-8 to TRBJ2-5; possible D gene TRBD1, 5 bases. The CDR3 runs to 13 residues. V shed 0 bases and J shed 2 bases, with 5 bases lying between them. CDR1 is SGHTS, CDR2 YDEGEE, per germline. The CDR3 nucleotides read TGTGCCAGCAGCTTGGACAGGCAAGAGACCCAGTACTTC. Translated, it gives CASSLDRQETQYF.

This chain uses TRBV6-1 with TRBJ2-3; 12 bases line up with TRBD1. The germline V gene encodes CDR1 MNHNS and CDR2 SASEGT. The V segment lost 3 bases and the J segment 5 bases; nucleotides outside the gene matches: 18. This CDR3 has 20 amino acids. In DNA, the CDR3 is TGTGCCAGCAGTGATTGGGGCGGGGGACAGGGGGCGAATGGAAGAGATACGCAGTATTTT. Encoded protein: CASSDWGGGQGANGRDTQYF.

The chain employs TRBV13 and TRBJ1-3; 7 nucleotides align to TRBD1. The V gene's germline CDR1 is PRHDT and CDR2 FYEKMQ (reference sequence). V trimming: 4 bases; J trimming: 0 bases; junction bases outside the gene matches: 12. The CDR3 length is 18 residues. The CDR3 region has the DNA TGTGCCAGCAGCTATAAGGGGTTTGACAGGGCCTCTGGAAACACCATATATTTT. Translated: CASSYKGFDRASGNTIYF.

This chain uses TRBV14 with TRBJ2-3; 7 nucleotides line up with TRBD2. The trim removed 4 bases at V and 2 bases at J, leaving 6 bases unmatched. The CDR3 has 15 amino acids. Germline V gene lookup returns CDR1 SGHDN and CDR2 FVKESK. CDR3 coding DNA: TGTGCCAGCAGCCGTGGACTAGTGAACACAGATACGCAGTATTTT. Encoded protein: CASSRGLVNTDTQYF.

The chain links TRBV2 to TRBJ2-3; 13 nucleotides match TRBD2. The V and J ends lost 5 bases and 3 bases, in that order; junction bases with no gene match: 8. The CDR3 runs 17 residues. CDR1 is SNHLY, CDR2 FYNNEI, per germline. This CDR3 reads CASSPRTSGGSTDTQYF. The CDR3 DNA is TGTGCCAGCAGTCCCCGGACTAGCGGGGGATCGACAGATACGCAGTATTTT.

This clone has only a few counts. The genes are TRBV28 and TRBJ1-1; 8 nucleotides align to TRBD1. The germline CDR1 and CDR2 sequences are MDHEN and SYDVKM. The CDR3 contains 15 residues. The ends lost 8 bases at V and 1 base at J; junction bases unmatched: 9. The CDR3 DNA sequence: TGTGCCAGCTTTTCCCCCGGACAGGGGAACACTGAAGCTTTCTTT. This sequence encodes CASFSPGQGNTEAFF. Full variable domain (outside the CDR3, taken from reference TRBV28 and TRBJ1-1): DVKVTQSSRYLVKRTGEKVFLECVQDMDHENMFWYRQDPGLGLRLIYFSYDVKMKEKGDIPEGYSVSREKKERFSLILESASTNQTSMYLCASFSPGQGNTEAFFGQGTRLTVV.

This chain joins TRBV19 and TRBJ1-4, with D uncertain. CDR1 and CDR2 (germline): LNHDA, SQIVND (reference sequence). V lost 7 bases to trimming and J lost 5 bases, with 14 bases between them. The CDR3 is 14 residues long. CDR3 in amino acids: CASMGRGTNEKLFF. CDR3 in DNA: TGTGCCAGTATGGGCCGGGGAACAAATGAAAAACTGTTTTTT.

For the CDR3, the DNA is TGTGCCAGCAATTGGCGGGGGGGCGAAGAGACCCAGTACTTC. Amino acid sequence: CASNWRGGEETQYF. The gene calls are TRBV7-2 and TRBJ2-5, with TRBD2 matching 9 bases. CDR3 length: 14 amino acids. V was clipped by 7 bases and J by 3 bases; unmatched bases: 6. Germline V gene sequence: CDR1 SGHTA, CDR2 FQGNSA. The full variable domain, its missing parts supplied by reference TRBV7-2 and TRBJ2-5, is GAGVSQSPSNKVTEKGKDVELRCDPISGHTALYWYRQSLGQGLEFLIYFQGNSAPDKSGLPSDRFSAERTGGSVSTLTIQRTQQEDSAVYLCASNWRGGEETQYFGPGTRLLVL.

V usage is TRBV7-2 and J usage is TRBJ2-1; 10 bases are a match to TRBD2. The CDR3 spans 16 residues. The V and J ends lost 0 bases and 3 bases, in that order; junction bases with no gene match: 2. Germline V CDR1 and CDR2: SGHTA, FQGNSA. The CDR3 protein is CASSLAASGGYNEQFF. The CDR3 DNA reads TGTGCCAGCAGCTTAGCGGCTAGCGGGGGCTACAATGAGCAGTTCTTC. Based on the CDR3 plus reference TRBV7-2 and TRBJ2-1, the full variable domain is GAGVSQSPSNKVTEKGKDVELRCDPISGHTALYWYRQSLGQGLEFLIYFQGNSAPDKSGLPSDRFSAERTGGSVSTLTIQRTQQEDSAVYLCASSLAASGGYNEQFFGPGTRLTVL.

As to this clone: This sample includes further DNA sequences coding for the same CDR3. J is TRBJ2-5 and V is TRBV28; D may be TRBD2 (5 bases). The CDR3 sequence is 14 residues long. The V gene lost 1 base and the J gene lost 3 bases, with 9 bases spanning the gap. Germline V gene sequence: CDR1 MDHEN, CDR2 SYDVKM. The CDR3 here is CASSLYPGKETQYF. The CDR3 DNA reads TGTGCCAGCAGTTTATATCCGGGAAAAGAGACCCAGTACTTC.

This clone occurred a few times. CDR3 nucleotide sequence: TGTGCCAGCAGCACCAGGGGCACTGAAGCTTTCTTT. Translating it yields CASSTRGTEAFF. This rearrangement joins TRBV7-3 to TRBJ1-1, with D possibly being TRBD1 (6 bases). Germline V lookup: CDR1 SGHTA, CDR2 FQGTGA. This CDR3 spans 12 amino acids. Trimming took 5 bases from V and 4 from J, leaving 8 bases between them.

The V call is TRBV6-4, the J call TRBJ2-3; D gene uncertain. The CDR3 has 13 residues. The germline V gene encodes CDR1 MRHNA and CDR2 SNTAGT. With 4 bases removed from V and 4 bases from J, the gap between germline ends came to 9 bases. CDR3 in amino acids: CASSAETPDTQYF. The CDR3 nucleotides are TGTGCCAGCAGTGCTGAGACACCAGATACGCAGTATTTT.

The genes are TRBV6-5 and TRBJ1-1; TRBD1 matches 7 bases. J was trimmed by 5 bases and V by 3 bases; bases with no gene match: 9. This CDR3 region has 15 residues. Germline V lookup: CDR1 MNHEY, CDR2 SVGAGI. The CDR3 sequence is CASSYLGGAKTEAFF. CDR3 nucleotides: TGTGCCAGCAGTTATTTAGGGGGCGCGAAAACTGAAGCTTTCTTT.

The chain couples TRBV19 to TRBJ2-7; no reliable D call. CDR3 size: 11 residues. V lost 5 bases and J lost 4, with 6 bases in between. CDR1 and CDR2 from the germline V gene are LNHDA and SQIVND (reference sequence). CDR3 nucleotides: TGTGCCAGTAGTGATCGGTACGAGCAGTACTTC. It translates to CASSDRYEQYF.

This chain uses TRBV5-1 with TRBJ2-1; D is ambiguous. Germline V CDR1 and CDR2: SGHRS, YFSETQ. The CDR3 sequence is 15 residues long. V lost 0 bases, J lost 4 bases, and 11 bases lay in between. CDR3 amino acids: CASSLVPEAYNEQFF. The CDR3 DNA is TGCGCCAGCAGCTTGGTTCCAGAGGCTTACAATGAGCAGTTCTTC.

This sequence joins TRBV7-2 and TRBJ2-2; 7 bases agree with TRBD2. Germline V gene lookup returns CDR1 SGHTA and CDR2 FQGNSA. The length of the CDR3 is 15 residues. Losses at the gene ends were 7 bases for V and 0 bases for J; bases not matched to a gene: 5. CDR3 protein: CASKASGPNTGELFF. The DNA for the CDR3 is TGTGCCAGCAAAGCTAGCGGTCCGAACACCGGGGAGCTGTTTTTT. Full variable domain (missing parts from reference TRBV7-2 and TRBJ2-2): GAGVSQSPSNKVTEKGKDVELRCDPISGHTALYWYRQSLGQGLEFLIYFQGNSAPDKSGLPSDRFSAERTGGSVSTLTIQRTQQEDSAVYLCASKASGPNTGELFFGEGSRLTVL.

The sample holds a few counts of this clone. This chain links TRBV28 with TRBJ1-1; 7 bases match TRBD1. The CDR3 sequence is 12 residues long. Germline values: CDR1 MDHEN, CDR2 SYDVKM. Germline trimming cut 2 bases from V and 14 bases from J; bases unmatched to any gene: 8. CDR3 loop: CASSLLGGARFF. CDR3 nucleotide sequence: TGTGCCAGCAGTTTACTAGGGGGCGCCCGCTTCTTT.

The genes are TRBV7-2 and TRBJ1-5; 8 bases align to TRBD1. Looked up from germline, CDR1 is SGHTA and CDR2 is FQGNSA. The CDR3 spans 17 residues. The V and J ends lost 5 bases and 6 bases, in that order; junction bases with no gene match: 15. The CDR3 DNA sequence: TGTGCCAGCAGCGCGCAGCGGCCAGGGGGCGGGAGTCAGCCCCAGCATTTT. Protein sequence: CASSAQRPGGGSQPQHF.

CDR3 region: CASSVADLNSPLHF. In DNA, the CDR3 is TGTGCCAGCAGCGTAGCGGACTTAAATTCACCCCTCCACTTT. The V call is TRBV9, the J call TRBJ1-6; unclear D gene. V was cut by 0 bases and J by 7 bases, with 8 bases left in between. There are 14 residues in the CDR3. The germline V gene encodes CDR1 SGDLS and CDR2 YYNGEE.

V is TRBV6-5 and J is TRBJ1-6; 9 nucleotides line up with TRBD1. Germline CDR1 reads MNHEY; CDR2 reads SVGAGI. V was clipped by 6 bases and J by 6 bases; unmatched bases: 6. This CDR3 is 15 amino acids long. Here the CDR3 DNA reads TGTGCCAGCAGGGGTTGGACAGGGGTTAATTCACCCCTCCACTTT. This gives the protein CASRGWTGVNSPLHF.